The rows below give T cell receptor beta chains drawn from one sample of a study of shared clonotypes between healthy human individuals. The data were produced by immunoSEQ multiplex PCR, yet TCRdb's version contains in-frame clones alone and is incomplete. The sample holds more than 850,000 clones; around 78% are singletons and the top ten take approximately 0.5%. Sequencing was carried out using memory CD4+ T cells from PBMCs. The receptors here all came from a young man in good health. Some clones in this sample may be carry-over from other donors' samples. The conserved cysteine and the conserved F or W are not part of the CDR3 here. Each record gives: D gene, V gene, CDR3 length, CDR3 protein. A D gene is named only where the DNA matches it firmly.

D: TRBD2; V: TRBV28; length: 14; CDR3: ASSSPLGTSGQEQF
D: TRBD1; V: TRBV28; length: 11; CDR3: ASRPGGQGELF
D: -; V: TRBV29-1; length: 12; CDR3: SVGAGGLKETQY
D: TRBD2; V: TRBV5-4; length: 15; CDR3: ASSPRTSGRAYNEQF
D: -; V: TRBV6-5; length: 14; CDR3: ASSYSGIGALDTQY
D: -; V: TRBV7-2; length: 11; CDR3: ASSPGSPDTQY
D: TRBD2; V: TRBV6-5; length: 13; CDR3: ASSYSRTSGGGEY
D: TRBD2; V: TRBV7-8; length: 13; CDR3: ASSYWTSTRDTQY
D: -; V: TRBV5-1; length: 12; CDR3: ASSLGQPQETQY
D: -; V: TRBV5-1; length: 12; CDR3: ASSLEPTDEKLF
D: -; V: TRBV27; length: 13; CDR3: ASSFTGVGAGELF
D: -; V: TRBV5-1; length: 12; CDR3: ASSLVTSNYEQY
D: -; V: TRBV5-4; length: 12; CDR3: ASSLWEGAYEQY